This TCR beta chain appears in the sequencing data of a study of somatic mutations in cytotoxic T cells in rheumatoid arthritis. For the study at large: Flow sorting of some V beta antibody-stained T cells reached nearly 100% purity, with V beta1+ cells also TCRB-sequenced.

The CDR3 is 13 amino acids. V lost 2 bases, J lost 7 bases, and 12 bases lay in between. CDR1 MNHNY and CDR2 SVGAGI come from the germline V gene (reference sequence). This table comes from immunoSEQ multiplex PCR, and its TCRdb copy is limited to in-frame clones, with some not included. The top ten clones hold approximately 15% of a sample with roughly 20,000 clones, approximately 83% of them seen once. The sequenced sample was CD8+ T cells sorted from blood. The TCR originated in an adult with rheumatoid arthritis. This sequence joins TRBV6-6 and TRBJ2-7, with a weak D call TRBD2 (5 bases). In DNA form, the CDR3 reads TGTGCCAGCAGTTACGGACTCGCGAGTGAGCAGTACTTC. It codes for CASSYGLASEQYF.